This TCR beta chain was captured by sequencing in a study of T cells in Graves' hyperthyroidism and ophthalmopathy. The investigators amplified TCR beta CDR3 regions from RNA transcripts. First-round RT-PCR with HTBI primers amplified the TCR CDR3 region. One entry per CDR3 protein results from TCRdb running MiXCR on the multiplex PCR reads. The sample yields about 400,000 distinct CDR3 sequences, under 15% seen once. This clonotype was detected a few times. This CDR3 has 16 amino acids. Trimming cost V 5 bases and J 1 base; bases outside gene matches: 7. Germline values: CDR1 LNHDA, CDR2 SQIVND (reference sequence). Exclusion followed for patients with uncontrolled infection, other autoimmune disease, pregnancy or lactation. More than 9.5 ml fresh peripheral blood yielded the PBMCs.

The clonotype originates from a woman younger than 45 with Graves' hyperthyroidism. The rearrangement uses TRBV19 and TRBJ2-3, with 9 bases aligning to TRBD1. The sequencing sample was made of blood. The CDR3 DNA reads TGTGCCAGTAGTGCTTACACAGGGGGCCGCACAGATACGCAGTATTTT. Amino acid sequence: CASSAYTGGRTDTQYF.